A single T cell receptor (beta chain) is shown here with its context. Its antigen is unknown. The junction departs from germline at one end; a sequencing error may be responsible. The sample originates from a study of spatial heterogeneity in lung cancer. Specified time point: sample taken at primary tumor resection. The donors comprised some 72 untreated early-stage non-small cell lung cancer patients. Unsorted tumor, nontumor lung tissue or cryopreserved PBMC supplied the whole RNA. Study-level points and caveats: Tumor mutation count correlated with how many alpha and beta TCRs expanded intratumorally.

The CDR3 sequence is 14 residues long. CDR1 is SEHNR and CDR2 is FQNEAQ in the germline V gene (reference sequence). TCRdb ran MiXCR on the 5' RACE reads and lists one entry per CDR3 protein. The repertoire holds about 11,000 distinct CDR3 sequences, 9.5% to 13% seen once, with roughly 12% in the top ten. Sequenced material: lung tumor tissue, taken at surgery. This TCR was sampled from a female donor with early-stage non-small cell lung cancer. V gene TRBV7-9 combines with J gene TRBJ2-7, with D perhaps given as TRBD1 or TRBD2 (6 bases each). The CDR3 DNA reads TGTGTCAGCAGCCCCCCGGGGGCACTGTACGAGCAGTACTTC. As protein: CVSSPPGALYEQYF. The full variable domain, completed using reference TRBV7-9 and TRBJ2-7, is DTGVSQNPRHKITKRGQNVTFRCDPISEHNRLYWYRQTLGQGPEFLTYFQNEAQLEKSRLLSDRFSAERPKGSFSTLEIQRTEQGDSAMYLCVSSPPGALYEQYFGPGTRLTVT.